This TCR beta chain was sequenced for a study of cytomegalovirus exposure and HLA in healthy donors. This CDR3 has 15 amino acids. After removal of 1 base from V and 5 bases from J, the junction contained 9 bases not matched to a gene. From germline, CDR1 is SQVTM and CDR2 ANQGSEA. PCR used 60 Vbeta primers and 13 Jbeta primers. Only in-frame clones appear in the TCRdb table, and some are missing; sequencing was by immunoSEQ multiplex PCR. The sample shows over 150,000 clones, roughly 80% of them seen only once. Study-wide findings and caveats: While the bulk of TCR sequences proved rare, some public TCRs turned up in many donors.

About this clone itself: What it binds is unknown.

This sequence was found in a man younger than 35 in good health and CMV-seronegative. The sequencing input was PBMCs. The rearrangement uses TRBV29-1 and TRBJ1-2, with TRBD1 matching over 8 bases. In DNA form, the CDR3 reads TGCAGCGTTGAAGTCAGGGGGCGCGTGGGATATGGCTACACCTTC. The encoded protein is CSVEVRGRVGYGYTF.